The 14 T cell receptor beta chains given below trace back to one sample, sequenced in a study of beta chain features in type 1 diabetes. Investigators reverse transcribed all isolated RNA, so they sequenced expressed TCRB transcripts. Clones were sequenced by immunoSEQ multiplex PCR, and TCRdb holds only the in-frame ones, with some missing. The sample carries about 290,000 clones, 7% to 9% recorded once. Sequencing used central memory CD4+ T cells from blood. The receptors were gathered from a woman younger than 35 in good health.

Ten or more counts support this clone. CDR3 region: CASSAQRNTEAFF. CDR3 nucleotide sequence: TGTGCCAGCAGCGCCCAGAGGAACACTGAAGCTTTCTTT. This chain joins TRBV7-8 and TRBJ1-1; D unresolved. The length of the CDR3 is 13 residues. Trimming cost V 5 bases and J 1 base, with 8 bases left between them. Germline assignment: CDR1 SGHVS and CDR2 FQNEAQ. Filled out from reference TRBV7-8 and TRBJ1-1, the complete variable domain reads GAGVSQSPRYKVAKRGQDVALRCDPISGHVSLFWYQQALGQGPEFLTYFQNEAQLDKSGLPSDRFFAERPEGSVSTLKIQRTQQEDSAVYLCASSAQRNTEAFFGQGTRLTVV.

The chain couples TRBV7-2 to TRBJ2-1; a possible D gene is TRBD1 (5 bases). Looked up from germline, CDR1 is SGHTA and CDR2 is FQGNSA. Trimming took 4 bases from V and 4 from J, leaving 8 bases between them. The CDR3 covers 13 residues. The DNA for the CDR3 is TGTGCCAGCAGCTGGGGCCCATACAATGAGCAGTTCTTC. Its protein product is CASSWGPYNEQFF.

This clone was seen a handful of times. The chain is built from TRBV4-3 and TRBJ2-1, with TRBD1 identical over 10 bases. V trimming: 0 bases; J trimming: 8 bases; junction bases outside the gene matches: 10. Germline assignment: CDR1 LGHNA and CDR2 YSLEER. This CDR3 spans 17 amino acids. The CDR3 nucleotides are TGCGCCAGCAGCCAAGATGGGGGGACAGGGGTACGGCATGAGCAGTTCTTC. This translates into CASSQDGGTGVRHEQFF.

This clone occurred a few times. V usage is TRBV29-1 and J usage is TRBJ2-5; 11 bases are shared with TRBD1. Trimming at V came to 3 bases and at J to 4 bases, leaving 7 bases not matched to a gene. The germline gives CDR1 SQVTM, CDR2 ANQGSEA. CDR3 length equals 15 residues. In DNA, the CDR3 is TGCAGCGTTGACTCGGACAGGGGGCTTGGAGAGACCCAGTACTTC. Translating gives CSVDSDRGLGETQYF.

This chain joins TRBV18 and TRBJ1-6; D not resolved. This CDR3 contains 17 residues. Between the trimmed V and J ends, which lost 5 bases and 2 bases, there was a span of 16 bases. CDR1 is KGHSH and CDR2 is LQKENI in the germline V gene. This CDR3 is CASSEFGMVTYNSPLHF. In DNA, the CDR3 is TGTGCCAGCTCAGAGTTTGGGATGGTGACCTATAATTCACCCCTCCACTTT.

A word on this clone: The same CDR3 arises from other DNA sequences in this sample as well. The chain's CDR3 is CASSPLGQGNTEAFF. The DNA of the CDR3 is TGTGCCAGCTCACCCTTGGGACAGGGGAACACTGAAGCTTTCTTT. The J gene is TRBJ1-1, the V gene TRBV18; 9 nucleotides align to TRBD1. The V gene end was trimmed by 3 bases and the J gene end by 1 base; junction bases not matched to a gene: 3. The CDR3 consists of 15 residues. Germline CDR1 KGHSH, CDR2 LQKENI.

This clone has just a few counts. This chain joins TRBV7-9 and TRBJ2-3, with D unclear. Germline CDR1 reads SEHNR; CDR2 reads FQNEAQ (reference sequence). With 5 bases removed from V and 3 bases from J, the gap between germline ends came to 12 bases. CDR3 length: 14 residues. Here the CDR3 DNA reads TGTGCCAGCAGCGCCGAACTGGTTACAGATACGCAGTATTTT. Translation: CASSAELVTDTQYF.

This clone occurred many times. The chain has TRBV29-1 and TRBJ1-2; 8 nucleotides align to TRBD1. Germline CDR1 and CDR2: SQVTM and ANQGSEA. V shed 7 bases and J 3 bases; nucleotides not matched to a gene: 22. The CDR3 contains 18 residues. CDR3 region: CSASLLRAQPGQDYGYTF. The CDR3 coding sequence is TGCAGCGCGTCCCTACTACGGGCTCAACCGGGACAGGACTATGGCTACACCTTC.

This clone was counted a few times. CDR3 region: CASSGYTKAEAFF. In DNA form, the CDR3 reads TGTGCCAGCAGCGGGTATACAAAAGCTGAAGCTTTCTTT. The chain employs TRBV7-2 and TRBJ1-1; unclear D gene. V lost 5 bases, J lost 6 bases, and 13 bases lay in between. This CDR3 region has 13 residues. Germline V gene lookup returns CDR1 SGHTA and CDR2 FQGNSA.

This clone has ten or more counts. The rearrangement joins TRBV13 to TRBJ1-4; 11 nucleotides align to TRBD1. CDR1 PRHDT and CDR2 FYEKMQ come from the germline V gene (reference sequence). The length of the CDR3 is 15 residues. V was clipped by 2 bases and J by 6 bases; unmatched bases: 2. The CDR3: CASSLRTGGDEKLFF. The CDR3 DNA follows: TGTGCCAGCAGCTTACGGACAGGGGGCGATGAAAAACTGTTTTTT.

This clone was seen only a few times. The chain recombines TRBV4-2 with TRBJ1-1; maybe TRBD1 (5 bases). The V end lost 0 bases, the J end lost 12 bases, and 20 bases lay between the germline ends. Germline lookup yields CDR1 LGHNA and CDR2 YNFKEQ. This CDR3 region has 15 residues. CDR3 DNA: TGTGCCAGCAGCCAAGACGGCGGGACCGCGTTCGGAACTTTCTTT. Protein: CASSQDGGTAFGTFF.

The chain joins TRBV11-2 to TRBJ2-3; D unclear. Looked up from germline, CDR1 is SGHAT and CDR2 is FQNNGV. V was shortened by 6 bases and J by 5 bases, with 12 bases between the two germline ends. The CDR3 is made up of 13 amino acids. The CDR3 sequence: CASSPTLGDTQYF. DNA for the CDR3: TGTGCCAGCAGTCCCACTTTAGGAGATACGCAGTATTTT. The full variable domain, in which reference TRBV11-2 and TRBJ2-3 provide the parts outside the CDR3, is EAGVAQSPRYKIIEKRQSVAFWCNPISGHATLYWYQQILGQGPKLLIQFQNNGVVDDSQLPKDRFSAERLKGVDSTLKIQPAKLEDSAVYLCASSPTLGDTQYFGPGTRLTVL.

This clone has just a few counts. The chain links TRBV6-5 to TRBJ2-1; perhaps TRBD2 as D (5 bases). The CDR3 runs to 15 residues. With 6 bases removed from V and 2 bases from J, the gap between germline ends came to 14 bases. The germline CDR1 and CDR2 sequences are MNHEY and SVGAGI. Here the CDR3 DNA reads TGTGCCAGCAGAGGCGGGCCGCTACCCTACAATGAGCAGTTCTTC. The encoded protein is CASRGGPLPYNEQFF.

Only a few counts were recorded for this clone. V and J are TRBV5-1 and TRBJ2-3; tentative D call: TRBD2 (5 bases). The germline gives CDR1 SGHRS, CDR2 YFSETQ. Trimming pared 2 bases from V and 2 bases from J, leaving 15 bases between. The CDR3 runs to 16 residues. The CDR3 region is CASSLGLSGTTDTQYF. The CDR3 DNA sequence: TGCGCCAGCAGCTTAGGGTTAAGCGGAACCACAGATACGCAGTATTTT.